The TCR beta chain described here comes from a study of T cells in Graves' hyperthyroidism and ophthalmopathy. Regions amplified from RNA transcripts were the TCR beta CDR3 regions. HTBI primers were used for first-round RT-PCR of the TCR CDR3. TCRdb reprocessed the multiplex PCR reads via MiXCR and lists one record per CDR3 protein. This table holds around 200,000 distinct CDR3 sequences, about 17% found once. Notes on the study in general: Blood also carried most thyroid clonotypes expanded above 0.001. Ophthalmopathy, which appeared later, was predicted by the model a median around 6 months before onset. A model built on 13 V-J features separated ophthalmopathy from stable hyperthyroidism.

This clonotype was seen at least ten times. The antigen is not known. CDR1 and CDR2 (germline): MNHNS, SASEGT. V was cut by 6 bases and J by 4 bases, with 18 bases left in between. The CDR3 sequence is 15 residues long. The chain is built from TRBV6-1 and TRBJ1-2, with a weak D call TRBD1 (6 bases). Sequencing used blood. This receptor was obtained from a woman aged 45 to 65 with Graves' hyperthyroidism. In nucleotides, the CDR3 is TGTGCCAGCAGAAGCAGTGAGGGGGGATTCTATGGCTACACCTTC. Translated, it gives CASRSSEGGFYGYTF.